This TCR beta chain was sequenced in a study of T cell responses to AZD1222 COVID-19 vaccine. Study-wide points: Donors skewed white British and female; clonal diversity was possibly underestimated.

Profiling relied on immunoSEQ multiplex PCR, and the TCRdb table lists in-frame clones only, not all of them. The table records some 120,000 clones, around 84% of them present only once. With V trimmed by 5 bases and J by 0 bases, 8 bases remained unmatched. In germline, CDR1 is SGHAT, CDR2 FQNNGV. This CDR3 contains 16 residues. In regard to this clone: Its antigen remains unknown.

The origin of this receptor is an adult who received the AZD1222 COVID-19 vaccine. This chain connects TRBV11-2 to TRBJ2-3; 7 bases are shared with TRBD2. Here the sequenced sample was peripheral blood, taken 28 days after the second AZD1222 dose. CDR3 region: CASSLVSGASTDTQYF. In DNA, the CDR3 is TGTGCCAGCAGCCTTGTCAGCGGGGCTAGCACAGATACGCAGTATTTT.